These 15 T cell receptor beta chains were all obtained from the same sample, sequenced in a study of shared clonotypes between healthy human individuals. Libraries were prepared by immunoSEQ multiplex PCR; TCRdb keeps only in-frame clonotypes and omits some of them. The data contain over a million clones, more than 75% of them singletons. The sequencing input was memory CD4+ T cells from PBMCs. This sample's subset: CD45RA-negative fraction. These receptors were taken from a man aged 18 to 30 in good health. Some clones in this sample may be carry-over from other donors' samples.

A word on this clone: Other DNA sequences from this sample encode an identical CDR3 as well. V and J are TRBV5-4 and TRBJ2-3; perhaps TRBD2 as D (6 bases). The germline V and J ends were trimmed by 3 bases and 2 bases, with 10 bases remaining between them. In germline, CDR1 is SGHNT, CDR2 YYREEE (reference sequence). The CDR3 consists of 14 residues. For the CDR3, the DNA is TGTGCCAGCAGCTGGGACTTCTCCACAGATACGCAGTATTTT. Protein product: CASSWDFSTDTQYF.

Ten or more counts support this clone. The rearrangement joins TRBV29-1 to TRBJ1-1; 8 bases are a match to TRBD1. Germline trimming cut 6 bases from V and 3 bases from J; bases unmatched to any gene: 3. The CDR3 is made up of 12 amino acids. Germline loops: CDR1 SQVTM, CDR2 ANQGSEA. CDR3 sequence: CSVDRDDTEAFF. Written as DNA, the CDR3 is TGCAGCGTGGACAGGGATGACACTGAAGCTTTCTTT.

Details on this clone: The same CDR3 can be traced to other DNA sequences in this sample. The chain uses TRBV19 and TRBJ1-5; D remains ambiguous. This CDR3 contains 13 residues. The V gene lost 4 bases and the J gene lost 3 bases, with 7 bases spanning the gap. CDR1 and CDR2 (germline): LNHDA, SQIVND (reference sequence). CDR3 loop: CASSTGFNQPQHF. Written as DNA, the CDR3 is TGTGCCAGTAGTACGGGGTTCAATCAGCCCCAGCATTTT. The complete variable domain, with remaining parts taken from reference TRBV19 and TRBJ1-5, reads DGGITQSPKYLFRKEGQNVTLSCEQNLNHDAMYWYRQDPGQGLRLIYYSQIVNDFQKGDIAEGYSVSREKKESFPLTVTSAQKNPTAFYLCASSTGFNQPQHFGDGTRLSIL.

The count of this clone is one. The genes are TRBV7-2 and TRBJ2-4; 7 bases fit TRBD2. The germline V gene encodes CDR1 SGHTA and CDR2 FQGNSA. With 1 base clipped from V and 2 bases from J, the junction kept 8 bases outside the gene matches. There are 17 residues in the CDR3. CDR3 coding DNA: TGTGCCAGCAGCTTAGGTTTCTGGGAGGGAACCAAAAACATTCAGTACTTC. Translated, it gives CASSLGFWEGTKNIQYF.

The J gene is TRBJ1-5, the V gene TRBV4-3; D remains ambiguous. The CDR3 loop spans 16 amino acids. CDR1 is LGHNA and CDR2 is YSLEER in the germline V gene. V lost 1 base and J lost 4, with 14 bases in between. CDR3 nucleotide sequence: TGCGCCAGCAGCCAAGTACGGTCAGATGAAAATCAGCCCCAGCATTTT. This sequence encodes CASSQVRSDENQPQHF.

The chain links TRBV6-4 to TRBJ2-2; 8 nucleotides line up with TRBD2. Per germline, CDR1 MRHNA and CDR2 SNTAGT. CDR3 length: 14 residues. V shed 4 bases, J shed 3 bases, and the junction held 1 base outside the gene matches. As DNA, the CDR3 is TGTGCCAGCAGTGGAGCGGGAGACACCGGGGAGCTGTTTTTT. Its translation is CASSGAGDTGELFF.

This clone was picked up a small number of times. J is TRBJ2-5 and V is TRBV7-8, with a possible D match to TRBD2 (6 bases). In germline, CDR1 is SGHVS, CDR2 FQNEAQ. The V end was cut by 5 bases, the J end by 3 bases, with 13 bases between. There are 14 residues in the CDR3. CDR3 sequence (DNA): TGTGCCAGCAGCCGGGGACTGACTAAAGAGACCCAGTACTTC. Its translation is CASSRGLTKETQYF.

This chain uses TRBV11-3 with TRBJ1-1; D not resolved. This CDR3 has 16 amino acids. The germline V gene encodes CDR1 SGHNT and CDR2 YENEEA. V lost 1 base and J 1 base, leaving 13 bases between the germline ends. The CDR3 spells CASSLGYVEGNTEAFF. In DNA, the CDR3 is TGTGCCAGCAGCTTAGGATACGTTGAGGGGAACACTGAAGCTTTCTTT.

A few counts support this clone. The rearrangement uses TRBV18 and TRBJ2-2; TRBD2 matches at 13 bases. The CDR3 is 17 residues long. The germline gives CDR1 KGHSH, CDR2 LQKENI. J lost 7 bases, V lost 3 bases, and 8 bases had no gene match. The CDR3 spells CASSPAGTSGALGELFF. The CDR3 nucleotides are TGTGCCAGCTCACCGGCCGGGACTAGCGGGGCCCTCGGGGAGCTGTTTTTT.

V and J are TRBV19 and TRBJ2-5; 8 nucleotides agree with TRBD1. CDR3 length equals 13 residues. The germline gives CDR1 LNHDA, CDR2 SQIVND (reference sequence). Trimming cost V 3 bases and J 3 bases; bases outside gene matches: 0. DNA for the CDR3: TGTGCCAGTAGTATGACAGGGGAAGAGACCCAGTACTTC. Residues: CASSMTGEETQYF.

The chain has TRBV27 and TRBJ2-7; D is perhaps TRBD2 (6 bases). V gave up 2 bases and J gave up 3 bases, with 14 bases separating them. The CDR3 runs to 15 residues. CDR1 is MNHEY and CDR2 is SMNVEV in the germline V gene (reference sequence). As DNA, the CDR3 is TGTGCCAGCAGTTTACGTGTTGGGACTGTCTACGAGCAGTACTTC. As protein: CASSLRVGTVYEQYF.

V and J are TRBV18 and TRBJ2-5, with D perhaps assigned TRBD1 or TRBD2 (5 bases each). CDR3 length equals 16 residues. Trimming removed 3 bases at V and 1 base at J, with 15 bases between. Germline V gives CDR1 KGHSH, CDR2 LQKENI. The CDR3 sequence is CASSPGFGAIQETQYF. In DNA form, the CDR3 reads TGTGCCAGCTCACCCGGGTTCGGGGCCATCCAAGAGACCCAGTACTTC.

This clone came up once. The J gene is TRBJ2-3, the V gene TRBV6-6; 9 nucleotides align to TRBD1. Germline V lookup: CDR1 MNHNY, CDR2 SVGAGI (reference sequence). The V gene end was trimmed by 2 bases and the J gene end by 4 bases; junction bases not matched to a gene: 4. This CDR3 has 15 residues. CDR3 sequence (DNA): TGTGCCAGCAGTTACCCCCGGACAGGGGCAGATACGCAGTATTTT. As protein: CASSYPRTGADTQYF.

This clone was counted once. The chain couples TRBV2 to TRBJ1-1; 8 bases agree with TRBD1. Germline V gene sequence: CDR1 SNHLY, CDR2 FYNNEI. The V and J ends lost 6 bases and 0 bases, in that order; junction bases with no gene match: 3. CDR3 size: 14 residues. This CDR3 is CASSRQGMNTEAFF. The CDR3 DNA reads TGTGCCAGCAGCCGACAGGGGATGAACACTGAAGCTTTCTTT.

The rearrangement uses TRBV18 and TRBJ2-7; tentative D call: TRBD2 (5 bases). This CDR3 is built from 14 residues. From germline, CDR1 is KGHSH and CDR2 LQKENI. Deletions cut 4 bases from V and 0 bases from J, with 10 bases between. The CDR3 bases are TGTGCCAGCTCACTATCGGGGAGCTCCTACGAGCAGTACTTC. Translating gives CASSLSGSSYEQYF.